The T cell receptor beta chain described here comes from a study of T-cell memory formation after mild COVID-19. General observations from the study: Those CD4+ clones that contracted were mainly in CM and EM (CD8+ ones in EMRA).

MiXCR was run by TCRdb on the 5' RACE reads, yielding one entry per CDR3 protein. The profile shows 550,000 to 600,000 distinct CDR3 sequences, 15% to 20% of them singletons. CDR3 length: 12 residues. Looked up from germline, CDR1 is SNHLY and CDR2 is FYNNEI. Notes on this clonotype: The antigen is undetermined.

The chain recombines TRBV2 with TRBJ1-1; 9 nucleotides align to TRBD1. Sequenced input: PBMCs or a T cell subset sorted from them (not recorded which). This TCR was recovered from an adult woman who had mild COVID-19 (a few samples of this study predate the infection). Cell type and time point are not known. This CDR3 is CATGTGYTEAFF. The DNA for the CDR3 is TGTGCAACCGGGACAGGGTACACTGAAGCTTTCTTT. Supplemented by reference TRBV2 and TRBJ1-1, the full variable domain reads EPEVTQTPSHQVTQMGQEVILRCVPISNHLYFYWYRQILGQKVEFLVSFYNNEISEKSEIFDDQFSVERPDGSNFTLKIRSTKLEDSAMYFCATGTGYTEAFFGQGTRLTVV.